This TCR beta chain derives from a study of blood T cell repertoires in COVID-19. CDR3 length: 16 residues. Germline V lookup: CDR1 KGHSH, CDR2 LQKENI. V lost 0 bases and J 0 bases, leaving 9 bases between the germline ends. As handled by the study authors: Amplification with reference gene primers provided the estimates of nucleated cell counts. Sequencing was performed with immunoSEQ multiplex PCR; in TCRdb, only in-frame clones are kept and a portion is missing. The DNA gave D and trimming, while V, J and clone size come from that table. Of just under 150,000 clones listed, 87% are singletons. V is TRBV18 and J is TRBJ2-4; unclear D gene. The source of this sequence is a woman in her 50s with active or convalescent COVID-19. Sequenced input: peripheral blood. This CDR3 reads CASSPPFGGAKNIQYF. Here the CDR3 DNA reads TGTGCCAGCTCACCACCGTTCGGCGGAGCCAAAAACATTCAGTACTTC.